This entry lists 30 T cell receptor beta chains sequenced from one sample in a study of T cells in Graves' hyperthyroidism and ophthalmopathy. TCR beta CDR3 regions were amplified from RNA transcripts. When the TCR CDR3 underwent first-round RT-PCR, the HTBI primer set was used. TCRdb processed the multiplex PCR reads anew with MiXCR; each CDR3 protein has one entry. The sample includes some 300,000 distinct CDR3 sequences, approximately 18% seen only once; the top ten take 35% to 40%. The specimen sequenced was blood. The origin of the receptors is a man in his fifties with Graves' ophthalmopathy.

The genes are TRBV4-2 and TRBJ2-3; D is unclear. CDR3 length equals 14 residues. Germline CDR1 and CDR2: LGHNA and YNFKEQ. The V and J ends lost 1 base and 3 bases respectively, with 8 bases between them. CDR3 in DNA: TGTGCCAGCAGCCAAGGTGGTGCTACAGATACGCAGTATTTT. Protein: CASSQGGATDTQYF.

For this clonotype: This may come from a read error, since a much larger clone is one base off. This chain joins TRBV11-2 and TRBJ1-2; D remains ambiguous. The CDR3 is made up of 14 amino acids. Trimming removed 1 base from V and 8 bases from J, with 14 bases in between. Germline V gives CDR1 SGHAT, CDR2 FQNNGV. The CDR3 loop reads CASSLGLGNGGYTF. For the CDR3, the DNA is TGTGCCAGCAGCTTAGGTCTAGGGAACGGAGGCTACACCTTC.

As regards this clonotype: The junction shows a germline mismatch at one end, possibly a read error. The chain links TRBV11-2 to TRBJ2-3; TRBD2 matches 8 bases. Germline lookup yields CDR1 SGHAT and CDR2 FQNNGV. This CDR3 contains 16 residues. The CDR3, as DNA: TGTGCCAGCAGCCCTCTAGCGGGCCAAAGCATAGATACGCAGTATTTT. Its protein product is CASSPLAGQSIDTQYF.

The sample holds a few counts of this clonotype. The gene calls are TRBV12-3 or TRBV12-4 and TRBJ2-6; weak D call: TRBD2 (6 bases). CDR3 length: 14 amino acids. Trimming stripped 1 base from V and 11 bases from J, with 12 bases between. CDR3 nucleotides: TGTGCCAGCAGTTTAGACGGGAGCTTTGACGTCCTGACTTTC. The encoded protein is CASSLDGSFDVLTF.

Ten or more counts support this clonotype. V usage is TRBV28 and J usage is TRBJ1-1, with D hard to call. The CDR3 has 13 amino acids. Germline V lookup: CDR1 MDHEN, CDR2 SYDVKM. The V and J ends lost 4 bases and 5 bases respectively, with 11 bases between them. Here the CDR3 reads CASSSHDMTEAFF. The CDR3 region has the DNA TGTGCCAGCAGTTCCCACGATATGACTGAAGCTTTCTTT.

This clonotype was detected many times. The chain has TRBV30 and TRBJ1-4, with 7 bases lining up with TRBD1. The CDR3 is 14 residues long. CDR1 and CDR2 from the germline V gene are GTSNPN and SVGIG (reference sequence). J was trimmed by 10 bases and V by 4 bases; bases with no gene match: 12. The CDR3 region has the DNA TGTGCCTGGAACCTCGACAGGGAGGAGGGAAAACTGTTTTTT. This encodes CAWNLDREEGKLFF.

This clonotype has more than one count but fewer than ten. The rearrangement links TRBV6-2 or TRBV6-3 to TRBJ2-4; 8 nucleotides align to TRBD1. This CDR3 contains 16 residues. Germline-derived CDR1 and CDR2 are MNHEY and SVGEGT. The J segment lost 1 base and the V segment lost 5 bases, leaving 7 bases of the junction unmatched. This chain's CDR3 is CASSDRQGTAKNIQYF. CDR3 nucleotides: TGTGCCAGCAGTGACCGACAGGGGACGGCCAAAAACATTCAGTACTTC.

This clonotype was recorded a few times. The V call is TRBV5-1, the J call TRBJ2-2, with 10 bases matching TRBD2. The ends lost 0 bases at V and 4 bases at J; junction bases unmatched: 0. Germline values: CDR1 SGHRS, CDR2 YFSETQ. This CDR3 spans 15 amino acids. CDR3 amino acids: CASSLASGSTGELFF. The DNA of the CDR3 is TGCGCCAGCAGCTTGGCTAGCGGGAGCACCGGGGAGCTGTTTTTT.

Regarding this clonotype: The junction shows a germline mismatch at one end, possibly a read error. The chain combines TRBV28 with TRBJ2-7; TRBD1 might be the D (5 bases). CDR1 is MDHEN and CDR2 is SYDVKM in the germline V gene. The CDR3 has 15 amino acids. CDR3 amino acids: CASSLSRQFSYKQYF. The CDR3 DNA is TGTGCCAGCAGTTTATCCCGACAGTTCTCCTACAAGCAGTACTTC.

This clonotype was seen ten or more times. The J gene is TRBJ2-1, the V gene TRBV2; 10 bases align to TRBD2. CDR3 length equals 15 residues. V trimming: 8 bases; J trimming: 7 bases; junction bases outside the gene matches: 11. CDR1 SNHLY and CDR2 FYNNEI come from the germline V gene. As DNA, the CDR3 is TGTGCCAGCGCATCAGAGGCTAGCGGGAGTAATGAGCAGTTCTTC. Amino acids: CASASEASGSNEQFF.

The sample holds many counts of this clonotype. This chain uses TRBV20-1 with TRBJ2-3; the match to TRBD2 covers 10 bases. The trim removed 0 bases at V and 2 bases at J, leaving 5 bases unmatched. CDR1 is DFQATT and CDR2 is SNEGSKA in the germline V gene (reference sequence). This CDR3 has 16 amino acids. The CDR3 is CSARDGLAEPTDTQYF. In DNA form, the CDR3 reads TGCAGTGCTAGAGACGGACTAGCGGAGCCCACAGATACGCAGTATTTT.

There are a few counts of this clonotype. The chain links TRBV5-4 to TRBJ2-1, with 11 bases that match TRBD2. Trimming took 10 bases from V and 7 from J; bases not matched to a gene: 13. Germline CDR1 is SGHNT and CDR2 is YYREEE (reference sequence). CDR3 length: 15 residues. The CDR3 nucleotides are TGTGCCTTCCAAGGGAGGACTAGCGGGCTTAATGAGCAGTTCTTC. This translates into CAFQGRTSGLNEQFF.

This clonotype is a singleton in its sample. Its ends do not fully match the called genes, so a read error is possible. V gene TRBV28 combines with J gene TRBJ2-7; 7 bases match TRBD1. Germline V gene data show CDR1 as MDHEN and CDR2 as SYDVKM. The CDR3 contains 13 residues. CDR3 bases: TGTGTCAGCACCGACCGACAGGGCGGCGCGCAGTACTTC. It codes for CVSTDRQGGAQYF.

Turning to this clonotype: Given a much more abundant clone one base away, this may be a read error. The V gene is TRBV12-3 or TRBV12-4, the J gene TRBJ2-7, with D perhaps matching TRBD1 or TRBD2 (6 bases each). The V end was cut by 8 bases, the J end by 4 bases, with 21 bases between. This CDR3 region has 15 residues. The CDR3 DNA is TGTGCCAGCCGAACCTCATTGGGGGGCGGTTACGAGCAGTACTTC. This sequence encodes CASRTSLGGGYEQYF.

The DNA for the CDR3 is TGCAGTGCTAGAGAGAGCGTAGTAGCGGGACTCGATACGCAGTATTTT. As protein: CSARESVVAGLDTQYF. This chain uses TRBV20-1 with TRBJ2-3; TRBD2 matches at 8 bases. The junction had 11 bases not matched to a gene; V was cut back by 0 bases and J by 6 bases. Looked up from germline, CDR1 is DFQATT and CDR2 is SNEGSKA (reference sequence). This CDR3 has 16 residues.

The chain combines TRBV27 with TRBJ2-7; D may correspond to TRBD1 or TRBD2 (5 bases each). The CDR3 has 19 amino acids. The germline V gene has CDR1 MNHEY and CDR2 SMNVEV (reference sequence). V lost 6 bases, J lost 4 bases, and 31 bases lay in between. The CDR3 sequence is CASSLGGGSGTQARYEQYF. DNA for the CDR3: TGTGCCAGCAGCCTTGGGGGTGGGTCGGGGACCCAAGCGCGGTACGAGCAGTACTTC.

With regard to this clonotype: One end of the junction is discordant with germline, which a read error may explain. The chain couples TRBV7-7 to TRBJ2-1; D call uncertain. CDR3 length: 13 residues. The germline gives CDR1 SSHAT, CDR2 FNYEAQ (reference sequence). The CDR3 coding sequence is TGTGCTAGCAGCTTGTCGTCGGTCAATGAGCAGTTCTTC. This sequence encodes CASSLSSVNEQFF.

The rearrangement uses TRBV6-1 and TRBJ2-4, with D possibly TRBD2 on 6 matching bases. V was trimmed by 0 bases and J by 6 bases, leaving 12 bases between them. The CDR3 runs 15 residues. CDR1 MNHNS and CDR2 SASEGT come from the germline V gene. The CDR3 protein is CASSEASGGLNIQYF. For the CDR3, the DNA is TGTGCCAGCAGTGAAGCGTCCGGGGGACTAAACATTCAGTACTTC.

This clonotype was recorded at least ten times. The chain is built from TRBV11-3 and TRBJ2-1, with D possibly matching TRBD1 (6 bases). The length of the CDR3 is 15 residues. V was trimmed by 7 bases and J by 1 base, leaving 14 bases between them. Per the germline V gene, CDR1 is SGHNT and CDR2 is YENEEA. The CDR3 region is CASTSGRGSYNEQFF. As DNA, the CDR3 is TGTGCCAGCACCTCGGGAAGGGGGTCCTACAATGAGCAGTTCTTC.

The chain combines TRBV6-1 with TRBJ2-7; TRBD2 agrees at 12 bases. The CDR3 loop spans 15 amino acids. Germline CDR1 is MNHNS and CDR2 is SASEGT. V trimming: 5 bases; J trimming: 4 bases; junction bases outside the gene matches: 6. Here the CDR3 DNA reads TGTGCCAGCAGTAAAACCGGGACTAGCGGGTACGAGCAGTACTTC. Translated, it gives CASSKTGTSGYEQYF.

This clonotype was detected many times. The rearrangement uses TRBV10-3 and TRBJ1-1; D uncertain. Per the germline V gene, CDR1 is ENHRY and CDR2 is SYGVKD. Trimming left V 6 bases short and J 1 base short, with 12 bases between. The CDR3 runs to 14 residues. The DNA of the CDR3 is TGTGCCATCAGCTCAGATAAATCGAACACTGAAGCTTTCTTT. It codes for CAISSDKSNTEAFF.

This clonotype came up a few times. The rearrangement links TRBV5-5 to TRBJ2-7, with D possibly matching TRBD2 (6 bases). Germline-derived CDR1 and CDR2 are SGHKS and YYEKEE (reference sequence). With 1 base removed from V and 3 bases from J, the gap between germline ends came to 17 bases. There are 16 residues in the CDR3. CDR3 residues: CASSLTPGTGIYEQYF. The CDR3 bases are TGTGCCAGCAGCTTGACCCCCGGGACTGGGATCTACGAGCAGTACTTC.

This rearrangement joins TRBV20-1 to TRBJ1-5; no definite D call. Trimming removed 1 base from V and 0 bases from J, with 10 bases in between. The CDR3 runs to 15 residues. Germline CDR1 and CDR2: DFQATT and SNEGSKA (reference sequence). The CDR3 DNA is TGCAGTGCTAGAGGAGGATCTTATAGCAATCAGCCCCAGCATTTT. Translation gives CSARGGSYSNQPQHF.

This clonotype was recorded many times. The genes are TRBV18 and TRBJ2-3, with D unresolved. CDR1 and CDR2 (germline): KGHSH, LQKENI. V was trimmed by 3 bases and J by 4 bases, leaving 5 bases between them. This CDR3 spans 12 amino acids. CDR3 loop: CASSPNSDTQYF. The DNA of the CDR3 is TGTGCCAGCTCACCGAATTCAGATACGCAGTATTTT.

The chain has TRBV30 and TRBJ1-2, with 11 bases lining up with TRBD1. The CDR3 contains 13 residues. With V trimmed by 6 bases and J by 6 bases, 6 bases remained unmatched. Germline CDR1 reads GTSNPN; CDR2 reads SVGIG (reference sequence). This chain's CDR3 is CACGTGGTNGYTF. For the CDR3, the DNA is TGTGCCTGTGGGACAGGGGGAACGAATGGCTACACCTTC.

The rearrangement links TRBV2 to TRBJ2-2; D might be TRBD1 (6 bases). V was cut by 6 bases and J by 7 bases, with 24 bases left in between. Looked up from germline, CDR1 is SNHLY and CDR2 is FYNNEI. CDR3 length: 17 amino acids. The chain's CDR3 is CASRDGFGTFYIGELFF. CDR3 coding DNA: TGTGCCAGCAGAGACGGTTTCGGGACATTTTATATCGGGGAGCTGTTTTTT.

This clonotype was seen more than once but under ten times. The rearrangement links TRBV19 to TRBJ2-1; a weak D match, TRBD2 (6 bases). CDR1 LNHDA and CDR2 SQIVND come from the germline V gene (reference sequence). V was shortened by 9 bases and J by 3 bases, with 12 bases between the two germline ends. The CDR3 contains 13 residues. The CDR3 DNA is TGTGCCAGAATCAGGGAGGTCTACAATGAGCAGTTCTTC. It is translated as CARIREVYNEQFF.

This clonotype was observed many times. This chain links TRBV6-5 with TRBJ2-7, with D hard to call. Trimming shortened V by 2 bases and J by 0 bases, and 8 bases separated the two germline ends. Germline V gene data show CDR1 as MNHEY and CDR2 as SVGAGI. This CDR3 has 14 amino acids. CDR3 sequence (DNA): TGTGCCAGCAGTTACAGACATCACTCCTACGAGCAGTACTTC. This encodes CASSYRHHSYEQYF.

CDR3 DNA: TGTGCCAGCAGTTACGACCCGTACAATGAGCAGTTCTTC. Translated: CASSYDPYNEQFF. The V call is TRBV6-2 or TRBV6-3, the J call TRBJ2-1, with D unresolved. V was shortened by 2 bases and J by 4 bases, with 6 bases between the two germline ends. The germline gives CDR1 MNHEY, CDR2 SVGEGT. The CDR3 contains 13 residues.

This clonotype was seen a handful of times. V gene TRBV3-1 combines with J gene TRBJ1-6, with TRBD1 matching 11 bases. Trimming at V came to 4 bases and at J to 10 bases, leaving 9 bases not matched to a gene. Germline values: CDR1 LGHDT, CDR2 YNNKEL (reference sequence). The CDR3 sequence is 16 residues long. The CDR3 region is CASSPGTGGKGSPLHF. The CDR3 DNA is TGTGCCAGCAGCCCCGGGACAGGGGGAAAGGGATCACCCCTCCACTTT.